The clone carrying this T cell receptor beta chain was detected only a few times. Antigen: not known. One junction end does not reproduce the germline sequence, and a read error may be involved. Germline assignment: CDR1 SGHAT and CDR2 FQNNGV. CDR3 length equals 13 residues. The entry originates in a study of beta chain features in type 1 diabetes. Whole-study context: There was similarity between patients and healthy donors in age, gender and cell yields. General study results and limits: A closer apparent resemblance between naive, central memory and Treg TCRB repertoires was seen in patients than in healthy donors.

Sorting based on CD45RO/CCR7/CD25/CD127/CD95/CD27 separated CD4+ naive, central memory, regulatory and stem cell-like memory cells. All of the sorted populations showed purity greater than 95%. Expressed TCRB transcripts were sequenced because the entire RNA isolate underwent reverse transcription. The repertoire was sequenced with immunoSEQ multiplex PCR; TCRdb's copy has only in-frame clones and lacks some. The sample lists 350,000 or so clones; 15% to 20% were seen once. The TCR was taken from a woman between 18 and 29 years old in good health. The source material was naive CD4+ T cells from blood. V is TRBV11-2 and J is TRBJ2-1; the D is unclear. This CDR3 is CASSPPTLTVTVF. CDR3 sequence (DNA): TGTGCCAGCAGCCCCCCGACCCTTACAGTTACAGTCTTC.